The 16 T cell receptor beta chains presented below share a single source sample, sequenced in a study of T cells in Graves' hyperthyroidism and ophthalmopathy. What was amplified from RNA transcripts were TCR beta CDR3 regions. RT-PCR in the first round (using the HTBI primer set) targeted the TCR CDR3. TCRdb called the multiplex PCR reads again in MiXCR, with one record for every CDR3 protein. This table holds around 660,000 distinct CDR3 sequences, 45% found once. The sample consisted of peripheral blood or thyroid tissue (not recorded which). All receptors come from an adult man with Graves' disease, either hyperthyroidism or ophthalmopathy (not recorded which).

The rearrangement links TRBV29-1 to TRBJ2-5; the D gene could be TRBD1 or TRBD2 (5 bases each). V was clipped by 4 bases and J by 5 bases, with 14 bases between them. The CDR3 loop spans 13 amino acids. CDR1 and CDR2 (germline): SQVTM, ANQGSEA. DNA of the CDR3: TGCAGCGTTGCCTGGGGGATTCGGGAGACCCAGTACTTC. Translation gives CSVAWGIRETQYF.

In the case of this clonotype: A single base separates this from a much larger clone, so it may be a read error. The gene calls are TRBV2 and TRBJ1-5; TRBD1 is a possible D gene (6 bases). The V gene lost 1 base and the J gene lost 7 bases, with 14 bases spanning the gap. The V gene's germline CDR1 is SNHLY and CDR2 FYNNEI. This CDR3 spans 15 amino acids. The CDR3, as DNA: TGTGCCAGCAGTGAAGATGAGGGGGGTGGCCAGCCCCAGCATTTT. It yields the protein CASSEDEGGGQPQHF.

In this sample, this clonotype turned up many times. The chain has TRBV10-3 and TRBJ1-1; D remains unclear. Germline V gene sequence: CDR1 ENHRY, CDR2 SYGVKD. CDR3 length equals 13 residues. Between the trimmed V and J ends, which lost 2 bases and 3 bases, there was a span of 7 bases. CDR3 in DNA: TGTGCCATCAGTGAGGTGGGGTACACTGAAGCTTTCTTT. Translated: CAISEVGYTEAFF.

The chain employs TRBV7-2 and TRBJ1-5; tentative D call: TRBD1 (5 bases). Germline assignment: CDR1 SGHTA and CDR2 FQGNSA. The length of the CDR3 is 15 residues. Trimming pared 1 base from V and 5 bases from J, leaving 12 bases between. The CDR3, as DNA: TGTGCCAGCAGCTTAGGGTCAGGGCTTGATCAGCCCCAGCATTTT. Translated: CASSLGSGLDQPQHF. The variable domain in full, completed from reference TRBV7-2 and TRBJ1-5, reads GAGVSQSPSNKVTEKGKDVELRCDPISGHTALYWYRQSLGQGLEFLIYFQGNSAPDKSGLPSDRFSAERTGGSVSTLTIQRTQQEDSAVYLCASSLGSGLDQPQHFGDGTRLSIL.

Of note for this clonotype: Possible read error: a much larger clone is one base away. The chain is built from TRBV9 and TRBJ1-1; TRBD1 is a possible D gene (6 bases). The CDR3 sequence is 15 residues long. CDR1 and CDR2 from the germline V gene are SGDLS and YYNGEE. The DNA for the CDR3 is TGTGCCAGCAGCGTGTGGGGGGGCGCGGACACTGAAGCTTCCTTT. Its translation: CASSVWGGADTEASF.

The chain recombines TRBV3-1 with TRBJ1-6, with D possibly TRBD1 on 5 matching bases. The CDR3 length is 13 residues. Trimming cost V 7 bases and J 7 bases, with 11 bases left between them. Germline V lookup: CDR1 LGHDT, CDR2 YNNKEL (reference sequence). The CDR3 sequence is CASNQGNNSPLHF. The DNA of the CDR3 is TGTGCCAGCAACCAGGGTAACAATTCACCCCTCCACTTT.

The chain couples TRBV7-8 to TRBJ1-6; D unclear. The germline gives CDR1 SGHVS, CDR2 FQNEAQ. There are 14 residues in the CDR3. V was shortened by 6 bases and J by 10 bases, with 16 bases between the two germline ends. CDR3 protein: CASSSGGIGSPLHF. The CDR3 DNA reads as TGTGCCAGCAGTTCGGGTGGGATCGGATCACCCCTCCACTTT.

Concerning this clonotype itself: A junction boundary mismatches the germline segment, possibly from a read error. This rearrangement joins TRBV5-1 to TRBJ1-4; 7 bases line up with TRBD1. This CDR3 is built from 15 residues. Germline V lookup: CDR1 SGHRS, CDR2 YFSETQ. CDR3 protein: CASSGDGTANEKLFF. The DNA for the CDR3 is TGCGCCAGCAGCGGAGACGGGACAGCTAACGAAAAACTGTTTTTT.

This clonotype was observed at least ten times. The CDR3 here is CASSTIGPLPYEQYF. The CDR3 coding sequence is TGTGCCAGCAGTACGATCGGACCACTCCCCTACGAGCAGTACTTC. The V and J genes are TRBV2 and TRBJ2-7; D is undetermined. The CDR3 covers 15 residues. Per germline, CDR1 SNHLY and CDR2 FYNNEI. The ends were cut back, 5 bases at V and 2 bases at J, with 16 bases in the middle.

This rearrangement joins TRBV24-1 to TRBJ2-7; TRBD2 matches at 11 bases. The CDR3 spans 14 residues. J gave up 1 base and V 9 bases, and 4 bases lay outside the gene matches. The germline gives CDR1 KGHDR, CDR2 SFDVKD. The CDR3 loop reads CATAGTSGSYEQYF. The DNA of the CDR3 is TGTGCCACCGCCGGGACTAGCGGTTCCTACGAGCAGTACTTC.

The chain couples TRBV2 to TRBJ2-2; 11 bases are shared with TRBD2. The CDR3 has 15 amino acids. Germline V lookup: CDR1 SNHLY, CDR2 FYNNEI. V lost 5 bases, J lost 5 bases, and 4 bases stayed unmatched. The CDR3 nucleotides are TGTGCCAGCAGTTCTAGCGGGGGGCATACCGGGGAGCTGTTTTTT. Amino acids: CASSSSGGHTGELFF.

V is TRBV25-1 and J is TRBJ1-1; 8 nucleotides agree with TRBD1. The J segment lost 4 bases and the V segment lost 11 bases, leaving 15 bases of the junction unmatched. The CDR3 is 15 amino acids. CDR1 and CDR2 from the germline V gene are MGHDK and SYGVNS. The CDR3 is CAWSVGGQGGTEAFF. Written as DNA, the CDR3 is TGTGCCTGGAGTGTAGGTGGACAGGGTGGCACTGAAGCTTTCTTT.

As to this clonotype: A much larger clone differs from this one at a single base, so this may be a read error. The chain recombines TRBV12-3 or TRBV12-4 with TRBJ1-2; D possibly corresponds to TRBD1 (6 bases). V lost 4 bases and J 2 bases, leaving 8 bases between the germline ends. The CDR3 is 13 residues long. Written as DNA, the CDR3 is TGTGCCAGCAGTTGCAGGGGCAACTATGGCTACACCTTC. Its protein product is CASSCRGNYGYTF.

The V gene is TRBV29-1, the J gene TRBJ2-7; 10 nucleotides match TRBD2. The CDR3 contains 14 residues. Germline assignment: CDR1 SQVTM and CDR2 ANQGSEA. The junction had 8 bases not matched to a gene; V was cut back by 5 bases and J by 4 bases. The chain's CDR3 is CSVQAGGPEYEQYF. CDR3 sequence (DNA): TGCAGCGTTCAAGCGGGGGGGCCTGAGTACGAGCAGTACTTC.

This clonotype was counted many times. The V call is TRBV7-8, the J call TRBJ2-5; D uncertain. V lost 0 bases and J 3 bases, leaving 5 bases between the germline ends. This CDR3 contains 13 residues. The germline V gene has CDR1 SGHVS and CDR2 FQNEAQ. The CDR3 region has the DNA TGTGCCAGCAGCTTAGCCCAAGAAGAGACCCAGTACTTC. It is translated as CASSLAQEETQYF.

The V and J genes are TRBV29-1 and TRBJ1-2; maybe TRBD1 (6 bases). V was trimmed by 7 bases and J by 0 bases, leaving 9 bases between them. From germline, CDR1 is SQVTM and CDR2 ANQGSEA. This CDR3 has 12 amino acids. The CDR3 DNA reads as TGCAGCGACACAGGGACTAACTATGGCTACACCTTC. It translates to CSDTGTNYGYTF.